One sample yielded the 14 T cell receptor beta chains listed below, sequenced in a study of T cell repertoires in aging, cancer and after chemotherapy (dated by TCRdb to between 2018 and 2021). Sequencer: Illumina MiSeq. Rearranged TRB sequences spanning V, D and J segments were amplified in a multiplex touch-down PCR with a mixed TRB-A/B primer pool. TCRdb trimmed the raw reads at Q25, called clones with MiXCR and kept productive beta chains. Rows matching on CDR3 protein sequence are summarized as one entry with the most common DNA and genes. Here the sample has some 12,000 distinct CDR3 sequences; under 30% occur a single time. The ten largest clonotypes hold less than 2% of the sample. TCR beta rearrangements were amplified from genomic DNA isolated from peripheral blood, not from sorted cells or RNA. Sequencing was done on a sample of blood. The receptors originated from a human donor in good health.

This clonotype is medium-sized within its sample. The chain couples TRBV7-9 to TRBJ1-2, with TRBD1 identical over 12 bases. Trimming took 4 bases from V and 2 from J; bases not matched to a gene: 8. CDR3 size: 17 residues. Germline-derived CDR1 and CDR2 are SEHNR and FQNEAQ (reference sequence). CDR3 sequence: CASSYLGQGARNYGYTF. CDR3 nucleotide sequence: TGTGCCAGCAGCTACTTGGGACAGGGGGCAAGGAACTATGGCTACACCTTC. The whole variable domain, filled in from reference TRBV7-9 and TRBJ1-2, reads DTGVSQNPRHKITKRGQNVTFRCDPISEHNRLYWYRQTLGQGPEFLTYFQNEAQLEKSRLLSDRFSAERPKGSFSTLEIQRTEQGDSAMYLCASSYLGQGARNYGYTFGSGTRLTVV.

The V call is TRBV7-6, the J call TRBJ1-1; D unresolved. CDR1 is SGHVS and CDR2 is FNYEAQ in the germline V gene. The CDR3 is 13 amino acids. V lost 5 bases and J 7 bases, leaving 14 bases between the germline ends. This CDR3 reads CASSPGVRYEAFF. CDR3 DNA: TGTGCCAGCAGCCCGGGAGTCCGTTATGAAGCTTTCTTT.

This clonotype has more than one count but fewer than ten. The gene calls are TRBV15 and TRBJ2-2; TRBD2 matches at 7 bases. Losses at the gene ends were 1 base for V and 8 bases for J; bases not matched to a gene: 13. Germline assignment: CDR1 LNHNV and CDR2 YYDKDF (reference sequence). The CDR3 spans 17 residues. The CDR3 spells CATSRGPQGGVLGELFF. CDR3 nucleotides: TGTGCCACCAGCAGAGGGCCCCAGGGAGGGGTTCTAGGGGAGCTGTTTTTT.

The chain has TRBV20-1 and TRBJ2-1; 8 positions agree with TRBD2. The germline V gene encodes CDR1 DFQATT and CDR2 SNEGSKA (reference sequence). The ends lost 2 bases at V and 8 bases at J; junction bases unmatched: 14. The CDR3 consists of 16 residues. CDR3 region: CSARRERGRPHDEQFF. DNA for the CDR3: TGCAGTGCTAGAAGAGAGCGGGGGAGGCCCCACGATGAGCAGTTCTTC.

The chain combines TRBV18 with TRBJ2-3; TRBD1 might be the D (5 bases). CDR1 is KGHSH and CDR2 is LQKENI in the germline V gene. This CDR3 spans 16 amino acids. V was clipped by 0 bases and J by 4 bases, with 14 bases between them. CDR3 sequence (DNA): TGTGCCAGCTCACCACCCCTCCCACAGGCAGCAGATACGCAGTATTTT. It is translated as CASSPPLPQAADTQYF. Looking up the rest from reference TRBV18 and TRBJ2-3 gives the full variable domain: NAGVMQNPRHLVRRRGQEARLRCSPMKGHSHVYWYRQLPEEGLKFMVYLQKENIIDESGMPKERFSAEFPKEGPSILRIQQVVRGDSAAYFCASSPPLPQAADTQYFGPGTRLTVL.

This clonotype turned up a few times. The rearrangement links TRBV10-3 to TRBJ1-1, with 7 bases that match TRBD1. The CDR3 totals 13 residues. V shed 4 bases, J shed 5 bases, and the junction held 4 bases outside the gene matches. Germline V lookup: CDR1 ENHRY, CDR2 SYGVKD. The CDR3 reads CAISAAGGTEAFF. For the CDR3, the DNA is TGTGCCATCAGTGCGGCAGGGGGTACTGAAGCTTTCTTT.

A few counts support this clonotype. The chain joins TRBV5-6 to TRBJ1-1; D is perhaps TRBD1 (6 bases). The V and J ends lost 4 bases and 0 bases respectively, with 13 bases between them. The CDR3 extends over 15 amino acids. Germline V gene data show CDR1 as SGHDT and CDR2 as YYEEEE. The CDR3 loop reads CASSEDGGLNTEAFF. As DNA, the CDR3 is TGTGCCAGCAGCGAAGACGGGGGCTTGAACACTGAAGCTTTCTTT.

The table lists this clonotype with a few counts. The CDR3 loop reads CASSYSSQRNQPQHF. The CDR3 region has the DNA TGTGCCAGCAGTTACTCGTCCCAGCGCAATCAGCCCCAGCATTTT. The chain has TRBV6-6 and TRBJ1-5; D not resolved. Germline CDR1 is MNHNY and CDR2 is SVGAGI (reference sequence). V was shortened by 0 bases and J by 2 bases, with 8 bases between the two germline ends. CDR3 length: 15 residues.

This clonotype was found a few times. The rearrangement links TRBV10-2 to TRBJ1-4, with 10 bases that match TRBD1. This CDR3 has 14 amino acids. In germline, CDR1 is WSHSY, CDR2 SAAADI. Trimming cost V 5 bases and J 7 bases; bases outside gene matches: 4. CDR3 residues: CASSRDRGLEKLFF. The CDR3 nucleotides read TGCGCCAGCAGTCGCGACAGGGGGCTTGAAAAACTGTTTTTT.

This clonotype is judged medium-sized. The rearrangement uses TRBV7-2 and TRBJ2-3, with D perhaps given as TRBD1 or TRBD2 (5 bases each). CDR3 length: 14 residues. Germline CDR1 is SGHTA and CDR2 is FQGNSA. The V gene lost 5 bases and the J gene lost 5 bases, with 14 bases spanning the gap. The CDR3 region is CASSTGPERDTQYF. The CDR3 nucleotides are TGTGCCAGCAGCACGGGACCGGAAAGAGATACGCAGTATTTT.

In this sample, this clonotype is medium-sized. This chain links TRBV30 with TRBJ2-7, with a weak D call TRBD2 (6 bases). This CDR3 contains 13 residues. Germline-derived CDR1 and CDR2 are GTSNPN and SVGIG (reference sequence). Trimming left V 0 bases short and J 3 bases short, with 9 bases between. CDR3 bases: TGTGCCTGGAGTGTAGGAGGGAGCTACGAGCAGTACTTC. Residues: CAWSVGGSYEQYF.

This clonotype was found a few times. V gene TRBV10-3 combines with J gene TRBJ2-3; TRBD2 agrees at 8 bases. Per the germline V gene, CDR1 is ENHRY and CDR2 is SYGVKD. CDR3 size: 17 residues. The trim removed 3 bases at V and 6 bases at J, leaving 14 bases unmatched. In DNA form, the CDR3 reads TGTGCCATCAGTGATTTCCGGCGGGGGGTGACGATTGATACGCAGTATTTT. Protein product: CAISDFRRGVTIDTQYF.

The chain uses TRBV6-2 or TRBV6-3 and TRBJ1-2; D is unclear. Germline CDR1 is MNHEY and CDR2 is SVGEGT. The CDR3 extends over 14 amino acids. V shed 6 bases and J shed 5 bases, with 16 bases lying between them. CDR3 bases: TGTGCCAGCAGCCCCAACCAATTCCTATATGGCTACACCTTC. This sequence encodes CASSPNQFLYGYTF.

As for this clonotype: A much larger clonotype is one base distant, so this may be a read error. The gene calls are TRBV6-5 and TRBJ2-2; D gene ambiguous. V dropped 6 bases and J dropped 2 bases, with 10 bases sitting between them. Germline lookup yields CDR1 MNHEY and CDR2 SVGAGI. CDR3 size: 14 residues. The CDR3 nucleotides read TGTGCCAGCAGACAGACAAGAAACACCGGGGAGCTGTTTTTT. It yields the protein CASRQTRNTGELFF.